This T cell receptor beta chain was obtained from a study of blood T cell repertoires in COVID-19. At the level of the study: The United States, Italy and Spain provided the acute and convalescent COVID-19 samples. T cells, B-cell-depleted T cells, or PBMCs supplied cDNA or gDNA.

Original processing notes: Estimated nucleated cell counts came from reference gene primer amplification. TCRdb's table, derived via immunoSEQ multiplex PCR, lists solely in-frame clones and lacks some. D and trimming come from the DNA, and the V and J calls and clone size come from that table. The table has 80,000 or so clones, around nine tenths seen once; the top ten hold about a sixth. The CDR3 is 14 residues long. Per the germline V gene, CDR1 is WSHSY and CDR2 is SAAADI. Trimming shortened V by 7 bases and J by 4 bases, and 16 bases separated the two germline ends. The sequencing sample was made of peripheral blood. The receptor was isolated from a human donor in a cohort sampled during active COVID-19. The chain uses TRBV10-2 and TRBJ2-5; tentatively, D is TRBD2 (6 bases). The CDR3 DNA sequence: TGCGCCAGCACTGACAGAGCGGGTCCAGAGACCCAGTACTTC. Its translation: CASTDRAGPETQYF.